The 27 T cell receptor beta chains listed next were all sequenced from one sample in a study of cytomegalovirus exposure and HLA in healthy donors. Primers included in the PCR were 60 Vbeta and 13 Jbeta primers. Here immunoSEQ multiplex PCR was the method, and the copy in TCRdb shows in-frame clones only, minus some. The sample gives 100,000 to 120,000 clones, around 85% of which show up once; around 1.9% is in the top ten. Material for sequencing was PBMCs. These TCRs come from a man aged 35-49 years in good health and CMV-seronegative.

V gene TRBV5-1 combines with J gene TRBJ1-2, with 12 bases fitting TRBD1. Germline CDR1 reads SGHRS; CDR2 reads YFSETQ. The junction had 6 bases not matched to a gene; V was cut back by 4 bases and J by 2 bases. The CDR3 spans 16 residues. The CDR3 sequence is CASSLGQGAVNYGYTF. The DNA for the CDR3 is TGCGCCAGCAGCCTGGGACAGGGGGCTGTGAACTATGGCTACACCTTC. Full variable domain (outside the CDR3, taken from reference TRBV5-1 and TRBJ1-2): KAGVTQTPRYLIKTRGQQVTLSCSPISGHRSVSWYQQTPGQGLQFLFEYFSETQRNKGNFPGRFSGRQFSNSRSEMNVSTLELGDSALYLCASSLGQGAVNYGYTFGSGTRLTVV.

The chain links TRBV19 to TRBJ2-5, with a tentative D call TRBD1 (6 bases). This CDR3 spans 14 amino acids. Trimming took off 3 bases at V and 7 bases at J, with 15 bases between the two ends. CDR1 and CDR2 from the germline V gene are LNHDA and SQIVND (reference sequence). CDR3 protein: CASSISQGTRTQYF. CDR3 DNA: TGTGCCAGTAGTATTTCACAGGGCACGAGGACCCAGTACTTC.

This chain links TRBV28 with TRBJ2-5; D not resolved. This CDR3 has 16 residues. Looked up from germline, CDR1 is MDHEN and CDR2 is SYDVKM. V was clipped by 4 bases and J by 0 bases, with 15 bases between them. In DNA, the CDR3 is TGTGCCAGCAGTTCCCCTGAGGCAGCGTACCAAGAGACCCAGTACTTC. It translates to CASSSPEAAYQETQYF.

V and J are TRBV5-8 and TRBJ2-3, with D unresolved. This CDR3 region has 11 residues. Trimming stripped 5 bases from V and 7 bases from J, with 8 bases between. CDR1 and CDR2 from the germline V gene are SGHTS and YDEGEE. CDR3 in DNA: TGTGCCAGCAGGTTATTTTATACGCAGTATTTT. It specifies CASRLFYTQYF. The complete variable domain, with remaining parts taken from reference TRBV5-8 and TRBJ2-3, reads EAGVTQSPTHLIKTRGQQATLRCSPISGHTSVYWYQQALGLGLQFLLWYDEGEERNRGNFPPRFSGRQFPNYSSELNVNALELEDSALYLCASRLFYTQYFGPGTRLTVL.

The chain is built from TRBV30 and TRBJ1-2; D ambiguous. Trimming took 2 bases from V and 1 from J, leaving 11 bases between them. The CDR3 loop spans 14 amino acids. Germline values: CDR1 GTSNPN, CDR2 SVGIG (reference sequence). CDR3 DNA sequence: TGTGCCTGGAGTCCTCCAGGCCTTAACTATGGCTACACCTTC. Amino acids: CAWSPPGLNYGYTF.

The J gene is TRBJ1-2, the V gene TRBV7-2; maybe TRBD1 (6 bases). The length of the CDR3 is 14 residues. The V and J ends lost 5 bases and 6 bases respectively, with 16 bases between them. CDR1 and CDR2 from the germline V gene are SGHTA and FQGNSA. The CDR3 DNA reads TGTGCCAGCAGCCCCCTTGGGGGGGCGAATGGCTACACCTTC. Protein: CASSPLGGANGYTF.

The rearrangement joins TRBV29-1 to TRBJ2-5, with D possibly matching TRBD1 (5 bases). The J call could be wrong; TRBJ2-7 is a better fit for the DNA end. CDR1 is SQVTM and CDR2 is ANQGSEA in the germline V gene. The length of the CDR3 is 12 residues. The CDR3 DNA sequence: TGCAGCGTTGAATCAGGGTACTACGAGCAGTACTTC. This gives the protein CSVESGYYEQYF.

V usage is TRBV29-1 and J usage is TRBJ1-1; D is ambiguous. Deletions cut 5 bases from V and 6 bases from J, with 19 bases between. The CDR3 loop spans 14 amino acids. Germline CDR1 SQVTM, CDR2 ANQGSEA. CDR3 nucleotide sequence: TGCAGCGTTCTAAGAGGGCAGCTTGACTCTGAAGCTTTCTTT. It specifies CSVLRGQLDSEAFF.

The rearrangement uses TRBV15 and TRBJ2-7, with TRBD1 matching over 7 bases. The CDR3 sequence is 14 residues long. From germline, CDR1 is LNHNV and CDR2 YYDKDF (reference sequence). V was clipped by 3 bases and J by 2 bases; unmatched bases: 4. This CDR3 is CATSRETGTYEQYF. For the CDR3, the DNA is TGTGCCACCAGCAGGGAGACAGGGACCTACGAGCAGTACTTC.

The chain has TRBV19 and TRBJ1-1; D is ambiguous. The V and J ends lost 0 bases and 6 bases respectively, with 14 bases between them. Germline assignment: CDR1 LNHDA and CDR2 SQIVND (reference sequence). This CDR3 has 15 amino acids. CDR3 amino acids: CASSIDSAGIAEAFF. The DNA for the CDR3 is TGTGCCAGTAGTATAGATTCGGCGGGGATTGCTGAAGCTTTCTTT.

This clone showed up just once. This chain links TRBV5-1 with TRBJ2-1, with 7 bases aligning to TRBD1. V shed 4 bases, J shed 4 bases, and the junction held 5 bases outside the gene matches. The CDR3 has 14 amino acids. CDR1 is SGHRS, CDR2 YFSETQ, per germline. The CDR3 loop reads CASSMTGSYNEQFF. CDR3 DNA sequence: TGCGCCAGCAGCATGACAGGGTCTTACAATGAGCAGTTCTTC.

The V call is TRBV19, the J call TRBJ2-5, with D possibly being TRBD1 (5 bases). The CDR3 spans 13 residues. From germline, CDR1 is LNHDA and CDR2 SQIVND (reference sequence). V was cut by 7 bases and J by 2 bases, with 11 bases left in between. The CDR3 bases are TGTGCCAGTAATGGGGCAGTTCAAGAGACCCAGTACTTC. It codes for CASNGAVQETQYF.

This chain links TRBV15 with TRBJ2-7; the D gene is possibly TRBD1 (7 bases). The CDR3 extends over 17 amino acids. The germline gives CDR1 LNHNV, CDR2 YYDKDF (reference sequence). The V end lost 0 bases, the J end lost 2 bases, and 17 bases lay between the germline ends. The CDR3 DNA sequence: TGTGCCACCAGCAGAGACTTTGCGGGACAGAACGCCTACGAGCAGTACTTC. Its protein product is CATSRDFAGQNAYEQYF.

The V gene is TRBV5-1, the J gene TRBJ1-2; 10 bases line up with TRBD1. V shed 7 bases and J 2 bases; nucleotides not matched to a gene: 11. The CDR3 has 16 amino acids. In germline, CDR1 is SGHRS, CDR2 YFSETQ. The CDR3 DNA sequence: TGCGCCAGCGGACCTCGGCCGGGACAGGGGAACTATGGCTACACCTTC. As protein: CASGPRPGQGNYGYTF.

V is TRBV9 and J is TRBJ2-7; TRBD2 is a possible D gene (6 bases). CDR3 length: 13 residues. V lost 4 bases and J lost 7, with 15 bases in between. Germline V gene data show CDR1 as SGDLS and CDR2 as YYNGEE. The CDR3 is CASSFMTAGEQYF. In DNA, the CDR3 is TGTGCCAGCAGCTTCATGACTGCGGGGGAGCAGTACTTC.

The chain carries TRBV11-2 and TRBJ1-1; the D is unclear. V lost 0 bases to trimming and J lost 3 bases, with 8 bases between them. Looked up from germline, CDR1 is SGHAT and CDR2 is FQNNGV. The CDR3 spans 14 residues. In nucleotides, the CDR3 is TGTGCCAGCAGCTTAGAGGCCCAGGACACTGAAGCTTTCTTT. Amino acids: CASSLEAQDTEAFF.

The chain recombines TRBV6-6 with TRBJ2-7; weak D call: TRBD1 (6 bases). Germline loops: CDR1 MNHNY, CDR2 SVGAGI (reference sequence). The CDR3 has 15 residues. Trimming stripped 5 bases from V and 2 bases from J, with 16 bases between. In nucleotides, the CDR3 is TGTGCCAGCAGTCGGTCAGGGGAGTCCCCCTACGAGCAGTACTTC. Translation gives CASSRSGESPYEQYF.

V and J are TRBV7-2 and TRBJ1-5; TRBD1 aligns across 8 bases. The CDR3 length is 16 residues. Germline CDR1 and CDR2: SGHTA and FQGNSA. V shed 5 bases and J 6 bases; nucleotides not matched to a gene: 12. CDR3 residues: CASSERQGSLPQPQHF. The CDR3 DNA sequence: TGTGCCAGCAGCGAACGACAGGGGAGTTTACCTCAGCCCCAGCATTTT.

The V and J genes are TRBV11-2 and TRBJ2-7; D gene uncertain. There are 12 residues in the CDR3. Germline lookup yields CDR1 SGHAT and CDR2 FQNNGV. Trimming left V 8 bases short and J 1 base short, with 9 bases between. The CDR3 bases are TGTGCCAGCGGCCGAACATCCTACGAGCAGTACTTC. Translation: CASGRTSYEQYF.

J is TRBJ2-7 and V is TRBV18; 9 bases map to TRBD1. V shed 3 bases and J 5 bases; nucleotides not matched to a gene: 8. The CDR3 has 15 amino acids. Germline CDR1 reads KGHSH; CDR2 reads LQKENI. The CDR3 spells CASSPRGTGLNEQYF. CDR3 nucleotides: TGTGCCAGCTCACCGAGGGGGACAGGGTTGAACGAGCAGTACTTC.

The CDR3 DNA reads as TGCAGCGCCGGAGGGGCCGGCTACACCTTC. Translation gives CSAGGAGYTF. The rearrangement links TRBV29-1 to TRBJ1-2, with a weak D call TRBD1 (5 bases). The CDR3 extends over 10 amino acids. Germline CDR1 is SQVTM and CDR2 is ANQGSEA. Trimming removed 7 bases from V and 8 bases from J, with 11 bases in between.

The chain carries TRBV18 and TRBJ2-5; D is uncertain. Trimming took 1 base from V and 2 from J, leaving 5 bases between them. This CDR3 contains 13 residues. Germline loops: CDR1 KGHSH, CDR2 LQKENI. As DNA, the CDR3 is TGTGCCAGCTCACCACTACAGCAAGAGACCCAGTACTTC. Its protein product is CASSPLQQETQYF.

A single count supports this clone. The J gene is TRBJ2-7, the V gene TRBV7-4; no firm D call. This CDR3 is 14 amino acids long. CDR1 is SGHVT, CDR2 SQSDAQ, per germline. V was shortened by 0 bases and J by 1 base, with 7 bases between the two germline ends. CDR3 residues: CASSLARLSYEQYF. The CDR3 bases are TGTGCCAGCAGCTTAGCTAGACTGTCCTACGAGCAGTACTTC.

The chain recombines TRBV29-1 with TRBJ1-1; 9 bases match TRBD1. V shed 3 bases, J shed 5 bases, and the junction held 4 bases outside the gene matches. CDR3 length: 13 amino acids. Germline lookup yields CDR1 SQVTM and CDR2 ANQGSEA. DNA for the CDR3: TGCAGCGTTGAGGGGACAGGGAGAACTGAAGCTTTCTTT. Translating gives CSVEGTGRTEAFF.

The chain couples TRBV11-2 to TRBJ2-2, with a tentative D call TRBD2 (5 bases). V lost 3 bases and J lost 4, with 9 bases in between. This CDR3 spans 14 amino acids. Germline V lookup: CDR1 SGHAT, CDR2 FQNNGV. The CDR3 loop is CASSLSRGTGELFF. The DNA of the CDR3 is TGTGCCAGCAGCTTGAGTCGGGGCACCGGGGAGCTGTTTTTT.

The V call is TRBV2, the J call TRBJ1-6; D unresolved. The V end was cut by 7 bases, the J end by 9 bases, with 16 bases between. Germline loops: CDR1 SNHLY, CDR2 FYNNEI. CDR3 size: 14 residues. CDR3 DNA: TGTGCCAGCAAAAAGGGAGCCCAGGTTTCACCCCTCCACTTT. This codes for CASKKGAQVSPLHF.

The chain recombines TRBV11-2 with TRBJ2-7; the match to TRBD1 covers 8 bases. CDR1 and CDR2 from the germline V gene are SGHAT and FQNNGV. The ends lost 7 bases at V and 4 bases at J; junction bases unmatched: 12. The CDR3 runs to 15 residues. This CDR3 is CASNPSSGGWYEQYF. In DNA form, the CDR3 reads TGTGCCAGCAACCCTTCCTCAGGGGGCTGGTACGAGCAGTACTTC.